Sequencing of this TCR beta chain was carried out in a study of cytomegalovirus exposure and HLA in healthy donors. The overall study: Falling in the Caucasian-associated ancestry cluster were 65% to 90% of about 400 genotyped donors.

PCR employed 60 Vbeta and 13 Jbeta primers. The table came from immunoSEQ multiplex PCR; TCRdb's copy has only in-frame clones and leaves some out. Of over 55,000 clones listed, approximately 70% are singletons. Trimming shortened V by 6 bases and J by 9 bases, and 26 bases separated the two germline ends. This CDR3 has 16 amino acids. CDR1 and CDR2 (germline): MNHNY, SVGAGI (reference sequence). General observations from the study: A prior analysis recorded that most TCR beta V segments were productive about 87% or about 30% of the time. As was reported, the HLA-A and HLA-B alleles of most subjects were accurately predicted from TCR beta sequences. The study labeled 150 to 200 TCR beta chains cytomegalovirus-associated.

In regard to this clone: No antigen is known for it.

The sequenced sample consisted of PBMCs. This sequence was found in a woman between 50 and 59 years old in good health and CMV-seropositive. The rearrangement joins TRBV6-6 to TRBJ1-1, with D maybe TRBD1 (6 bases). The CDR3 region is CASSPSPGHSAMKAFF. CDR3 coding DNA: TGTGCCAGCAGCCCGTCTCCGGGACACTCAGCAATGAAAGCTTTCTTT.